A single sample is the source of the 21 T cell receptor beta chains below, sequenced in a study of blood T cell repertoires in COVID-19. The data were produced by immunoSEQ multiplex PCR, yet TCRdb's version contains in-frame clones alone and is incomplete. The sample comprises about 210,000 clones, around 92% of which are singletons, and 1% to 1.5% rests with the top ten. The sample consisted of peripheral blood. The receptors here all came from a man aged 30-40 years with acute or convalescent COVID-19.

This clone was observed once. The rearrangement links TRBV5-1 to TRBJ2-3, with D possibly matching TRBD1 (5 bases). Trimming removed 0 bases from V and 5 bases from J, with 16 bases in between. Germline values: CDR1 SGHRS, CDR2 YFSETQ. The CDR3 is 16 amino acids. The CDR3: CASSLAWADTLDTQYF. The CDR3 DNA is TGCGCCAGCAGCTTGGCCTGGGCGGACACCCTAGATACGCAGTATTTT.

The chain uses TRBV28 and TRBJ2-3; D call uncertain. V lost 5 bases, J lost 9 bases, and 15 bases lay in between. Germline V gene sequence: CDR1 MDHEN, CDR2 SYDVKM. This CDR3 comprises 13 residues. The CDR3 DNA reads as TGTGCCAGCAGTCCGATACAGTCTCCGACGCAGTATTTT. Protein product: CASSPIQSPTQYF.

The chain combines TRBV6-6 with TRBJ2-1, with 10 bases matching TRBD2. Germline CDR1 MNHNY, CDR2 SVGAGI (reference sequence). V was clipped by 8 bases and J by 7 bases; unmatched bases: 11. The CDR3 consists of 15 residues. CDR3 sequence: CASGPSGRVGNEQFF. CDR3 nucleotide sequence: TGTGCCAGCGGCCCTAGCGGGAGAGTAGGAAATGAGCAGTTCTTC.

The chain uses TRBV28 and TRBJ1-2, with a weak D call TRBD1 (5 bases). CDR3 length: 15 amino acids. Between the trimmed V and J ends, which lost 4 bases and 5 bases, there was a span of 17 bases. CDR1 is MDHEN and CDR2 is SYDVKM in the germline V gene. This CDR3 reads CASSYLPGPSYGYTF. As DNA, the CDR3 is TGTGCCAGCAGTTACCTCCCAGGGCCTAGTTATGGCTACACCTTC.

Here the CDR3 DNA reads TGTGCCAGCAGTTACCGGGGTTGGGGAGCGGGATCACCCCTCCACTTT. It encodes CASSYRGWGAGSPLHF. This chain joins TRBV27 and TRBJ1-6; D remains ambiguous. V was cut by 4 bases and J by 10 bases, with 20 bases left in between. The CDR3 is 16 amino acids. Germline CDR1 reads MNHEY; CDR2 reads SMNVEV (reference sequence).

The genes are TRBV19 and TRBJ1-5, with a tentative D call TRBD1 (5 bases). The CDR3 totals 17 residues. Trimming left V 6 bases short and J 5 bases short, with 23 bases between. Germline-derived CDR1 and CDR2 are LNHDA and SQIVND (reference sequence). The CDR3 sequence: CASSDPAGRILDQPQHF. The CDR3 coding sequence is TGTGCCAGTAGCGATCCCGCGGGGCGGATATTAGATCAGCCCCAGCATTTT.

The chain joins TRBV25-1 to TRBJ1-6; a weak D match, TRBD1 (5 bases). V lost 4 bases and J lost 6, with 13 bases in between. The CDR3 consists of 15 residues. The germline gives CDR1 MGHDK, CDR2 SYGVNS. The CDR3 nucleotides read TGTGCCAGCAGTGGGTGGGGGGGATTTAATTCACCCCTCCACTTT. Translation: CASSGWGGFNSPLHF. The complete variable domain, with remaining parts taken from reference TRBV25-1 and TRBJ1-6, reads EADIYQTPRYLVIGTGKKITLECSQTMGHDKMYWYQQDPGMELHLIHYSYGVNSTEKGDLSSESTVSRIRTEHFPLTLESARPSHTSQYLCASSGWGGFNSPLHFGNGTRLTVT.

The V call is TRBV2, the J call TRBJ2-5; D might be TRBD2 (6 bases). Trimming pared 9 bases from V and 1 base from J, leaving 15 bases between. Germline CDR1 SNHLY, CDR2 FYNNEI. The CDR3 loop spans 14 amino acids. CDR3: CARAGTGVQETQYF. CDR3 DNA sequence: TGTGCCAGGGCAGGGACGGGGGTCCAAGAGACCCAGTACTTC.

The rearrangement joins TRBV30 to TRBJ2-7; TRBD2 is a possible D gene (5 bases). Germline CDR1 reads GTSNPN; CDR2 reads SVGIG (reference sequence). CDR3 size: 14 residues. V lost 0 bases to trimming and J lost 2 bases, with 11 bases between them. The CDR3 region is CAWSVGGGPYEQYF. The CDR3 DNA sequence: TGTGCCTGGAGTGTAGGTGGAGGTCCCTACGAGCAGTACTTC.

The genes are TRBV10-3 and TRBJ2-2; 7 nucleotides agree with TRBD2. Germline V gene lookup returns CDR1 ENHRY and CDR2 SYGVKD. Unmatched junction bases numbered 2, after V lost 4 bases and J lost 6 bases. The CDR3 sequence is 13 residues long. CDR3 residues: CAISAAGAGELFF. CDR3 coding DNA: TGTGCCATCAGTGCGGCGGGGGCCGGGGAGCTGTTTTTT.

The chain couples TRBV10-3 to TRBJ2-2; 12 bases are shared with TRBD2. The CDR3 has 14 residues. Germline-derived CDR1 and CDR2 are ENHRY and SYGVKD. V dropped 8 bases and J dropped 8; count of bases not matched to a gene: 6. CDR3 in DNA: TGTGCCATCGGCAGACTAGCGGGAGCGGGGGAGCTGTTTTTT. Amino acids: CAIGRLAGAGELFF.

The gene calls are TRBV28 and TRBJ2-7; 7 positions match TRBD1. The CDR3 length is 14 residues. With V trimmed by 10 bases and J by 0 bases, 9 bases remained unmatched. The germline V gene encodes CDR1 MDHEN and CDR2 SYDVKM. The CDR3 DNA sequence: TGTGCCACCGTAGGGGGCAGGGCCTCCTACGAGCAGTACTTC. It specifies CATVGGRASYEQYF.

The genes are TRBV6-5 and TRBJ2-1; TRBD2 matches at 8 bases. Looked up from germline, CDR1 is MNHEY and CDR2 is SVGAGI. The CDR3 sequence is 14 residues long. The V and J ends lost 6 bases and 6 bases, in that order; junction bases with no gene match: 7. CDR3 in DNA: TGTGCCAGCAGCCACGGACTAGCTACCAATGAGCAGTTCTTC. Translation gives CASSHGLATNEQFF.

V is TRBV7-2 and J is TRBJ1-2; D unresolved. The germline CDR1 and CDR2 sequences are SGHTA and FQGNSA. The CDR3 runs 14 residues. Trimming removed 1 base from V and 7 bases from J, with 13 bases in between. In DNA form, the CDR3 reads TGTGCCAGCAGCTTAGTTGGACTGGGCGGTGGCTACACCTTC. Amino acid sequence: CASSLVGLGGGYTF.

In DNA form, the CDR3 reads TGTGCCAGCAGCCAGACTAGCGGGGGAGGATACGAGCAGTACTTC. Amino acid sequence: CASSQTSGGGYEQYF. This sequence joins TRBV7-8 and TRBJ2-7; TRBD2 aligns across 12 bases. CDR3 length equals 15 residues. J lost 4 bases, V lost 5 bases, and 6 bases had no gene match. Germline lookup yields CDR1 SGHVS and CDR2 FQNEAQ.

A word on this clone: The same CDR3 is also encoded by other DNA sequences in this sample. V gene TRBV3-1 (or the pseudogene TRBV3-2) combines with J gene TRBJ1-2, with D uncertain. CDR1 and CDR2 (germline): LGHDT, YNNKEL (reference sequence). The CDR3 totals 12 residues. Trimming removed 0 bases at V and 4 bases at J, with 3 bases between. This CDR3 is CASSQDRYGYTF. Here the CDR3 DNA reads TGTGCCAGCAGCCAAGATCGCTATGGCTACACCTTC.

The chain carries TRBV5-1 and TRBJ2-1; possibly TRBD2 for D (6 bases). V lost 0 bases, J lost 5 bases, and 15 bases lay in between. Germline loops: CDR1 SGHRS, CDR2 YFSETQ. The CDR3 runs 16 residues. In DNA form, the CDR3 reads TGCGCCAGCAGCTTGGGCCGGGACTCCCAGGACAATGAGCAGTTCTTC. Its translation: CASSLGRDSQDNEQFF.

The CDR3 nucleotides read TGTGCCAGCAGTTTAGGCGGGGGGGCCAAAAATGAGCAGTTCTTC. Translating it yields CASSLGGGAKNEQFF. The chain links TRBV28 to TRBJ2-1; TRBD2 matches at 9 bases. CDR3 length: 15 amino acids. Germline V gives CDR1 MDHEN, CDR2 SYDVKM. V lost 2 bases to trimming and J lost 7 bases; unmatched junction nucleotides: 6.

The genes are TRBV27 and TRBJ2-6; possible D gene TRBD2, 5 bases. V shed 6 bases and J shed 9 bases, with 15 bases lying between them. The CDR3 totals 14 residues. Germline assignment: CDR1 MNHEY and CDR2 SMNVEV (reference sequence). In nucleotides, the CDR3 is TGTGCCAGCAGCCGAGGGCCCATAAGCAACGTCCTGACTTTC. This translates into CASSRGPISNVLTF.

The chain joins TRBV3-1 (or the pseudogene TRBV3-2) to TRBJ2-7; D gene uncertain. The ends were cut back, 1 base at V and 4 bases at J, with 14 bases in the middle. The germline V gene encodes CDR1 LGHDT and CDR2 YNNKEL (reference sequence). The CDR3 is 15 residues long. The CDR3 reads CASSQVADVQYEQYF. For the CDR3, the DNA is TGTGCCAGCAGCCAAGTTGCGGATGTTCAATACGAGCAGTACTTC.

CDR3 sequence reads: CAGFRSEAFF. DNA of the CDR3: TGTGCCGGCTTTCGCTCAGAAGCTTTCTTT. The genes are TRBV30 and TRBJ1-1; no definite D call. V was trimmed by 8 bases and J by 8 bases, leaving 12 bases between them. Germline CDR1 GTSNPN, CDR2 SVGIG (reference sequence). The CDR3 contains 10 residues.